This T cell receptor beta chain was recorded in a study of regulatory T cells in long-lasting Graves disease. With iRepertoire HTBI primers and Arm-PCR of CDR3 regions, TCR beta libraries were built. One entry per CDR3 protein results from TCRdb running MiXCR on the multiplex PCR reads. The sample consists of hundreds of thousands of distinct CDR3 sequences, less than 20% of them appearing once. This sample's time point: newly diagnosed GD, antithyroid drugs for less than 3 months. The authors made the TCR library using RNA they extracted from PBMCs. Patient provenance is recorded as an endocrinology department in Xi'an, China. General study findings and limits: Fewer public clonotypes were shared by new patients (966) than by persistent patients (around 2,900).

This clonotype was counted many times. Its specificity is unknown. Trimming cost V 7 bases and J 4 bases, with 17 bases left between them. This CDR3 region has 15 residues. Per germline, CDR1 SNHLY and CDR2 FYNNEI. These data are also associated with another study on T cells in Graves' hyperthyroidism and ophthalmopathy. That source reports: The TCR CDR3 first-round RT-PCR relied on the HTBI primer set.

This sample comprised peripheral blood mononuclear cells (PBMCs), obtained at new diagnosis, from a patient treated with antithyroid drugs. The source is a woman in her 30s with Graves disease. This chain connects TRBV2 to TRBJ1-5; no clear D. This CDR3 is CASKRTDDRNQPQHF. DNA of the CDR3: TGTGCCAGCAAGAGGACGGATGATCGTAATCAGCCCCAGCATTTT.